These 22 T cell receptor beta chains share one sample of origin, sequenced in a study of cytomegalovirus exposure and HLA in healthy donors. PCR employed 60 Vbeta and 13 Jbeta primers. This table comes from immunoSEQ multiplex PCR, and its TCRdb copy is limited to in-frame clones, with some not included. This sample yields more than 100,000 clones, of which roughly 79% are seen a single time; less than 5% belongs to the top ten. Sequencing was performed on PBMCs. These receptor sequences come from a man aged 45 to 65 in good health and CMV-seropositive.

The V call is TRBV7-3, the J call TRBJ2-2, with 11 bases lining up with TRBD2. V lost 5 bases, J lost 5 bases, and 7 bases stayed unmatched. The CDR3 totals 16 residues. Looked up from germline, CDR1 is SGHTA and CDR2 is FQGTGA. The DNA of the CDR3 is TGTGCCAGCAGCGCAAGCCTAGCGGGAGGAACCGGGGAGCTGTTTTTT. Amino acid sequence: CASSASLAGGTGELFF. The entire variable domain, with the rest obtained from reference TRBV7-3 and TRBJ2-2, is as follows: GAGVSQTPSNKVTEKGKYVELRCDPISGHTALYWYRQSLGQGPEFLIYFQGTGAADDSGLPNDRFFAVRPEGSVSTLKIQRTERGDSAVYLCASSASLAGGTGELFFGEGSRLTVL.

The chain is built from TRBV5-1 and TRBJ1-1; D perhaps matches TRBD1 (6 bases). CDR1 and CDR2 (germline): SGHRS, YFSETQ. This CDR3 contains 14 residues. The V gene lost 3 bases and the J gene lost 3 bases, with 12 bases spanning the gap. CDR3 sequence reads: CASSSIHRDTEAFF. For the CDR3, the DNA is TGCGCCAGCAGCTCCATACACAGGGACACTGAAGCTTTCTTT.

This clone has just a few counts. The genes are TRBV7-6 and TRBJ2-3; tentatively, D is TRBD2 (6 bases). The germline CDR1 and CDR2 sequences are SGHVS and FNYEAQ. The V end was cut by 0 bases, the J end by 5 bases, with 9 bases between. The CDR3 sequence is 14 residues long. The CDR3 spells CASSLAPGEDTQYF. The CDR3 DNA follows: TGTGCCAGCAGCTTAGCGCCGGGAGAAGATACGCAGTATTTT.

The rearrangement uses TRBV28 and TRBJ1-2, with D tentatively TRBD1 (5 bases). Looked up from germline, CDR1 is MDHEN and CDR2 is SYDVKM. V was clipped by 8 bases and J by 4 bases, with 17 bases between them. The CDR3 loop spans 14 amino acids. Here the CDR3 reads CASRPGGEGYGYTF. The CDR3 DNA sequence: TGTGCCAGCCGACCGGGGGGGGAGGGCTATGGCTACACCTTC.

The V gene is TRBV7-6, the J gene TRBJ2-7; TRBD2 agrees at 11 bases. J gave up 5 bases and V 1 base, and 4 bases lay outside the gene matches. This CDR3 has 15 residues. CDR1 is SGHVS and CDR2 is FNYEAQ in the germline V gene. Here the CDR3 reads CASSLVAGGPHEQYF. In nucleotides, the CDR3 is TGTGCCAGCAGCTTAGTAGCGGGAGGGCCTCACGAGCAGTACTTC.

V gene TRBV7-6 combines with J gene TRBJ2-7; weak D call: TRBD2 (6 bases). V shed 5 bases and J shed 9 bases, with 23 bases lying between them. There are 15 residues in the CDR3. The V gene's germline CDR1 is SGHVS and CDR2 FNYEAQ. The CDR3 region is CASSGGTKGWVGQYF. CDR3 nucleotide sequence: TGTGCCAGCAGCGGCGGGACCAAAGGGTGGGTCGGGCAGTACTTC.

J is TRBJ2-3 and V is TRBV11-2; 14 bases are a match to TRBD2. In germline, CDR1 is SGHAT, CDR2 FQNNGV. This CDR3 has 15 residues. V lost 5 bases and J lost 6; bases outside the gene matches: 4. The CDR3 coding sequence is TGTGCCAGCAGCCCGGGACTAGCGGGAGAGGATACGCAGTATTTT. Translating it yields CASSPGLAGEDTQYF.

The V gene is TRBV6-1, the J gene TRBJ1-4; D is uncertain. Germline values: CDR1 MNHNS, CDR2 SASEGT. This CDR3 has 17 amino acids. The V gene lost 2 bases and the J gene lost 0 bases, with 13 bases spanning the gap. CDR3 region: CASSEWVVGATNEKLFF. CDR3 in DNA: TGTGCCAGCAGTGAATGGGTTGTGGGCGCAACTAATGAAAAACTGTTTTTT.

The gene calls are TRBV18 and TRBJ2-3; possible D gene TRBD2, 5 bases. CDR3 size: 15 residues. V lost 1 base and J 0 bases, leaving 8 bases between the germline ends. The germline V gene encodes CDR1 KGHSH and CDR2 LQKENI. DNA of the CDR3: TGTGCCAGCTCACCACTAGCGCCAAGCACAGATACGCAGTATTTT. This codes for CASSPLAPSTDTQYF.

This chain joins TRBV6-1 and TRBJ1-6; possible D gene TRBD1, 5 bases. The V end lost 6 bases, the J end lost 4 bases, and 10 bases lay between the germline ends. The length of the CDR3 is 14 residues. CDR1 is MNHNS, CDR2 SASEGT, per germline. The CDR3 DNA is TGTGCCAGCAGGGTAGGGGAATATAATTCACCCCTCCACTTT. Translation gives CASRVGEYNSPLHF.

V usage is TRBV19 and J usage is TRBJ2-1; TRBD1 agrees at 8 bases. Trimming removed 5 bases from V and 4 bases from J; junction bases left unmatched: 4. CDR3 length: 14 residues. CDR1 is LNHDA and CDR2 is SQIVND in the germline V gene (reference sequence). CDR3 coding DNA: TGTGCCAGTAGTGCCGACAGGGGATACAATGAGCAGTTCTTC. Protein product: CASSADRGYNEQFF.

The chain uses TRBV28 and TRBJ1-3; 7 bases are shared with TRBD1. The CDR3 has 14 residues. Per germline, CDR1 MDHEN and CDR2 SYDVKM. V was clipped by 7 bases and J by 2 bases; unmatched bases: 5. DNA for the CDR3: TGTGCCAGCAAGGAGGGGGCGGCTGGAAACACCATATATTTT. Translation: CASKEGAAGNTIYF.

The gene calls are TRBV5-1 and TRBJ2-7; TRBD1 might be the D (5 bases). Trimming removed 4 bases at V and 0 bases at J, with 17 bases between. The CDR3 consists of 16 residues. The V gene's germline CDR1 is SGHRS and CDR2 YFSETQ. The DNA for the CDR3 is TGCGCCAGCAGCGACGTTACGACAGCCTACTCCTACGAGCAGTACTTC. It specifies CASSDVTTAYSYEQYF.

The chain carries TRBV7-8 and TRBJ2-2, with 11 nucleotides matching TRBD2. The germline V gene has CDR1 SGHVS and CDR2 FQNEAQ. CDR3 length: 16 residues. J lost 3 bases, V lost 6 bases, and 6 bases had no gene match. The CDR3 DNA reads TGTGCCAGCAGATATGGGACTAGCGGATACACCGGGGAGCTGTTTTTT. It specifies CASRYGTSGYTGELFF.

This chain connects TRBV30 to TRBJ2-7; 13 positions match TRBD2. Losses at the gene ends were 7 bases for V and 5 bases for J; bases not matched to a gene: 5. CDR1 and CDR2 from the germline V gene are GTSNPN and SVGIG (reference sequence). CDR3 length: 13 amino acids. CDR3 amino acids: CASELAGGNEQYF. The CDR3 bases are TGTGCCTCGGAACTAGCGGGAGGGAACGAGCAGTACTTC.

This chain uses TRBV30 with TRBJ2-1; 8 bases are a match to TRBD2. V lost 5 bases and J lost 2; bases outside the gene matches: 8. This CDR3 is built from 15 residues. The germline V gene has CDR1 GTSNPN and CDR2 SVGIG (reference sequence). The CDR3 DNA sequence: TGTGCCTGGGAATTAGCGGGGAACACCTACAATGAGCAGTTCTTC. Translation gives CAWELAGNTYNEQFF.

This chain joins TRBV28 and TRBJ2-7; D may be TRBD1 (6 bases). Trimming pared 7 bases from V and 5 bases from J, leaving 9 bases between. CDR3 length equals 11 residues. Germline-derived CDR1 and CDR2 are MDHEN and SYDVKM. CDR3 residues: CASIGDNEQYF. The CDR3 nucleotides read TGTGCCAGCATAGGGGACAACGAGCAGTACTTC.

The V and J genes are TRBV28 and TRBJ2-3; D remains unclear. V was clipped by 3 bases and J by 0 bases, with 10 bases between them. Looked up from germline, CDR1 is MDHEN and CDR2 is SYDVKM. The CDR3 runs 15 residues. In DNA form, the CDR3 reads TGTGCCAGCAGTTTCCGCCTACAGAGCACAGATACGCAGTATTTT. It is translated as CASSFRLQSTDTQYF.

This clone was seen a few times. The V call is TRBV7-6, the J call TRBJ2-2; TRBD2 matches at 7 bases. The V gene end was trimmed by 2 bases and the J gene end by 7 bases; junction bases not matched to a gene: 10. The CDR3 extends over 16 amino acids. Germline V gene lookup returns CDR1 SGHVS and CDR2 FNYEAQ. As DNA, the CDR3 is TGTGCCAGCAGCTTAAAGGGAGGGCAGAGCGGCGGGGAGCTGTTTTTT. This encodes CASSLKGGQSGGELFF.

The chain couples TRBV29-1 to TRBJ2-5, with TRBD2 as a possible D gene (7 bases). Germline values: CDR1 SQVTM, CDR2 ANQGSEA. This CDR3 is built from 14 residues. The CDR3 sequence is CTPKGGLFQETQYF. The CDR3 DNA follows: TGCACCCCCAAGGGGGGACTATTCCAAGAGACCCAGTACTTC.

The chain employs TRBV2 and TRBJ1-1; D remains unclear. The CDR3 extends over 15 amino acids. Looked up from germline, CDR1 is SNHLY and CDR2 is FYNNEI. V lost 3 bases and J lost 1, with 12 bases in between. The CDR3 region is CASSDFEDWNTEAFF. The CDR3 DNA sequence: TGTGCCAGCAGTGATTTCGAGGATTGGAACACTGAAGCTTTCTTT. The full variable domain, in which reference TRBV2 and TRBJ1-1 provide the parts outside the CDR3, is EPEVTQTPSHQVTQMGQEVILRCVPISNHLYFYWYRQILGQKVEFLVSFYNNEISEKSEIFDDQFSVERPDGSNFTLKIRSTKLEDSAMYFCASSDFEDWNTEAFFGQGTRLTVV.

The chain carries TRBV7-3 and TRBJ2-7; TRBD2 matches 12 bases. The V gene end was trimmed by 2 bases and the J gene end by 1 base; junction bases not matched to a gene: 9. The CDR3 is made up of 18 amino acids. Germline CDR1 and CDR2: SGHTA and FQGTGA. CDR3 amino acids: CASSLGFMTSGSSYEQYF. The CDR3 DNA is TGTGCCAGCAGCTTAGGTTTCATGACTAGCGGGAGTTCCTACGAGCAGTACTTC.